The TCR beta chain under discussion was sequenced for a study of shared clonotypes between healthy human individuals. Study observations and caveats: The donor pool, a small one, limited the genetic and exposure-history diversity represented.

V lost 4 bases and J lost 8; bases outside the gene matches: 7. The CDR3 loop spans 14 amino acids. Germline assignment: CDR1 SGHTA and CDR2 FQGNSA. Memory CD4+ cells were the fraction left after CD45RA+ naive selection. Data came from immunoSEQ multiplex PCR; TCRdb stores just in-frame clones and leaves some out. The repertoire holds some 360,000 clones, with around 70% as singletons. To note about this clone: The antigen is unknown.

Sequencing was done on a sample of memory CD4+ T cells sorted from blood. Noted subset: CD45RA-negative fraction. The receptor was isolated from a man younger than 45 in good health. V gene TRBV7-2 combines with J gene TRBJ1-3; 8 bases fit TRBD1. The CDR3 region is CASSSRQGKDTIYF. As DNA, the CDR3 is TGTGCCAGCAGCTCCCGACAGGGGAAGGACACCATATATTTT.